This TCR beta chain comes out of a study of CD8 T cells in Susac syndrome. The wider study: Within the group of sequenced Susac syndrome patients, five or six had active disease and about eight were in remission. Intravenous immunoglobulin alone or corticosteroids were being given to patients with Susac syndrome at blood draw, unless they were therapy-naive.

Reverse transcription of about 0.5 to 1 ug RNA was performed with random hexamers. Multiplex immunoSEQ PCR targeted 54 Vbeta and 13 Jbeta TCR beta segments. TCRdb reprocessed the immunoSEQ multiplex PCR reads via MiXCR and lists one record per CDR3 protein. Of about 170,000 distinct CDR3 sequences in the sample, 95% to 96% were seen once. V was pared by 0 bases and J by 0 bases, with 9 bases between. This CDR3 spans 17 amino acids. The V gene's germline CDR1 is MGHRA and CDR2 YSYEKL. The genes are TRBV4-1 and TRBJ1-6; D uncertain. This TCR derives from a human donor with Susac syndrome. The sequencing input was CD4+ T cells from PBMCs. CDR3 sequence (DNA): TGCGCCAGCAGCCAAGATAGAGGAAGCTCCTATAATTCACCCCTCCACTTT. Translation gives CASSQDRGSSYNSPLHF.